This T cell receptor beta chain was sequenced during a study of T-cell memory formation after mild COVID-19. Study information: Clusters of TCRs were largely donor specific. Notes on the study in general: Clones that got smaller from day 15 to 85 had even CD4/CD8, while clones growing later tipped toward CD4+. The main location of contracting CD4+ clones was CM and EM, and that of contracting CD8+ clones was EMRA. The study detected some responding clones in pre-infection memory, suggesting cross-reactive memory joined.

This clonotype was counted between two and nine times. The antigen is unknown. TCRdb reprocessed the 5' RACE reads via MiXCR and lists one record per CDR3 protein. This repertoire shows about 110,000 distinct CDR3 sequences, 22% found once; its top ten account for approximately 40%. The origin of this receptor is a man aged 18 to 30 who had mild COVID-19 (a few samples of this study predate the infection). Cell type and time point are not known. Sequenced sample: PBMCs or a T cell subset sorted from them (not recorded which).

The CDR3 nucleotides are TGTGCCAGCACGCCCTCGGGAGTAGGAGGAGAGACCCAGTACTTC. Translating it yields CASTPSGVGGETQYF. The chain couples TRBV6-2 or TRBV6-3 to TRBJ2-5, with a possible D match to TRBD2 (6 bases). V was shortened by 7 bases and J by 4 bases, with 19 bases between the two germline ends. CDR1 and CDR2 from the germline V gene are MNHEY and SVGEGT. There are 15 residues in the CDR3.